The subject of this entry is one T cell receptor beta chain. Its matching antigen is unknown. Trimming removed 6 bases from V and 6 bases from J, with 21 bases in between. The CDR3 totals 16 residues. Germline V CDR1 and CDR2: MDHEN, SYDVKM. For the second PCR, which ran for roughly 7 to 11 cycles, a sample-barcoded 5' primer and a J-beta primer mix were used. Each cDNA was tagged by a template-switch adaptor containing 12 random nucleotides. TCRdb reprocessed the 5' RACE reads via MiXCR and lists one record per CDR3 protein. The sample carries some 860,000 distinct CDR3 sequences, 56% recorded once. These data originate in a study of blood T cells in healthy people across ages. Overall study results and limits: There were more naive CD4+ cells and higher diversity in long-lived donors than in aged donors. Expanded clonotype shifts may have been confounded, as the donors had an unknown CMV status.

This sequence was found in a man aged 35-49 years in good health. The sequencing input was blood. This chain joins TRBV28 and TRBJ2-4; tentatively, D is TRBD1 or TRBD2 (5 bases each). In DNA, the CDR3 is TGTGCCAGCAGCCGCCAAGACGCGGTGAGGGGAAACATTCAGTACTTC. Its protein product is CASSRQDAVRGNIQYF.